These 13 T cell receptor beta chains came from one sample sequenced in a study of blood T cell repertoires in COVID-19. The protocol was immunoSEQ multiplex PCR, while the TCRdb copy is restricted to in-frame clones and leaves out a portion. The data show hundreds of thousands of clones, almost 90% seen once. The sequenced material came from peripheral blood. The source is an elderly man with acute or convalescent COVID-19.

V is TRBV7-2 and J is TRBJ1-1; 11 positions match TRBD1. The V and J ends lost 6 bases and 5 bases, in that order; junction bases with no gene match: 5. In germline, CDR1 is SGHTA, CDR2 FQGNSA. The CDR3 consists of 14 residues. DNA for the CDR3: TGTGCCAGCAGTGGGACAGGGGGAGGGACTGAAGCTTTCTTT. Its translation: CASSGTGGGTEAFF.

The V gene is TRBV19, the J gene TRBJ1-5, with TRBD1 matching 7 bases. This CDR3 region has 14 residues. Per the germline V gene, CDR1 is LNHDA and CDR2 is SQIVND (reference sequence). V lost 7 bases to trimming and J lost 1 base; unmatched junction nucleotides: 4. The CDR3, as DNA: TGTGCCAGTACCCTGGACAGGAGCAATCAGCCCCAGCATTTT. This sequence encodes CASTLDRSNQPQHF.

The J gene is TRBJ1-2, the V gene TRBV6-6, with D hard to call. The CDR3 length is 15 residues. The germline V gene has CDR1 MNHNY and CDR2 SVGAGI (reference sequence). V shed 2 bases and J shed 0 bases, with 10 bases lying between them. CDR3 amino acids: CASSYEPGANYGYTF. The CDR3 nucleotides are TGTGCCAGCAGTTACGAGCCCGGTGCTAACTATGGCTACACCTTC.

The genes are TRBV6-5 and TRBJ2-7; 7 bases line up with TRBD2. Germline V CDR1 and CDR2: MNHEY, SVGAGI. The CDR3 sequence is 14 residues long. The trim removed 7 bases at V and 5 bases at J, leaving 11 bases unmatched. In DNA, the CDR3 is TGTGCCAGCACAACGGGGGGTCCGGCCCACGAGCAGTACTTC. Translating it yields CASTTGGPAHEQYF.

The J gene is TRBJ1-4, the V gene TRBV15, with D unresolved. Trimming stripped 5 bases from V and 5 bases from J, with 18 bases between. Germline CDR1 reads LNHNV; CDR2 reads YYDKDF (reference sequence). This CDR3 contains 16 residues. The CDR3 sequence: CATSPPWRPGNEKLFF. The CDR3 nucleotides are TGTGCCACCAGCCCTCCCTGGAGGCCTGGCAATGAAAAACTGTTTTTT.

The CDR3 is CASSHTQVRKDTGELFF. CDR3 sequence (DNA): TGTGCCAGCAGTCACACCCAGGTTCGGAAGGACACCGGGGAGCTGTTTTTT. The V and J genes are TRBV7-9 and TRBJ2-2, with unresolved D. Between the trimmed V and J ends, which lost 6 bases and 3 bases, there was a span of 20 bases. CDR1 and CDR2 from the germline V gene are SEHNR and FQNEAQ (reference sequence). CDR3 length equals 17 residues.

The chain joins TRBV2 to TRBJ2-7; no reliable D call. V lost 2 bases to trimming and J lost 6 bases, with 5 bases between them. The CDR3 has 11 residues. CDR1 SNHLY and CDR2 FYNNEI come from the germline V gene. CDR3 coding DNA: TGTGCCAGCAGTGAATGGAGCGAGCAGTACTTC. Amino acids: CASSEWSEQYF.

DNA for the CDR3: TGTGCCAGTCGAAGACAGGGGGCGTCTGAGCAGTTCTTC. Its translation: CASRRQGASEQFF. The chain couples TRBV19 to TRBJ2-1; TRBD1 aligns across 10 bases. Unmatched junction bases numbered 7, after V lost 8 bases and J lost 9 bases. CDR1 LNHDA and CDR2 SQIVND come from the germline V gene (reference sequence). The CDR3 covers 13 residues.

V gene TRBV14 combines with J gene TRBJ2-1; the match to TRBD2 covers 8 bases. The germline gives CDR1 SGHDN, CDR2 FVKESK. After removal of 1 base from V and 11 bases from J, the junction contained 4 bases not matched to a gene. CDR3 size: 13 residues. The CDR3 sequence is CASSQAREGKQFF. In DNA form, the CDR3 reads TGTGCCAGCAGCCAAGCACGGGAGGGGAAGCAGTTCTTC.

J is TRBJ2-1 and V is TRBV19, with 8 bases fitting TRBD2. V gave up 5 bases and J gave up 7 bases; unmatched junction bases: 10. There are 15 residues in the CDR3. Germline V gives CDR1 LNHDA, CDR2 SQIVND (reference sequence). CDR3 amino acids: CASSPRREVGNEQFF. The CDR3 DNA is TGTGCCAGTAGTCCCCGGCGGGAGGTAGGTAATGAGCAGTTCTTC.

This clone has just a few counts. The rearrangement links TRBV27 to TRBJ1-4, with a possible D match to TRBD1 (6 bases). Between the trimmed V and J ends, which lost 4 bases and 4 bases, there was a span of 13 bases. Germline lookup yields CDR1 MNHEY and CDR2 SMNVEV (reference sequence). This CDR3 comprises 15 residues. The CDR3 is CASSSRGPINEKLFF. In DNA, the CDR3 is TGTGCCAGCAGTTCCAGGGGACCGATTAATGAAAAACTGTTTTTT.

This clone came up a few times. The chain joins TRBV11-2 to TRBJ1-3; tentative D call: TRBD1 (6 bases). Germline lookup yields CDR1 SGHAT and CDR2 FQNNGV. The CDR3 loop spans 15 amino acids. The V end was cut by 5 bases, the J end by 0 bases, with 11 bases between. CDR3 sequence reads: CASSPGQSSGNTIYF. The CDR3 region has the DNA TGTGCCAGCAGCCCCGGACAGTCCTCTGGAAACACCATATATTTT.

The chain uses TRBV7-9 and TRBJ2-5; TRBD2 matches at 10 bases. Germline V gene sequence: CDR1 SEHNR, CDR2 FQNEAQ (reference sequence). The CDR3 spans 15 residues. V shed 7 bases, J shed 5 bases, and the junction held 10 bases outside the gene matches. The CDR3 region has the DNA TGTGCCAGCACCCTAGCGGGAGTGGGCGGGGAGACCCAGTACTTC. Translation gives CASTLAGVGGETQYF.